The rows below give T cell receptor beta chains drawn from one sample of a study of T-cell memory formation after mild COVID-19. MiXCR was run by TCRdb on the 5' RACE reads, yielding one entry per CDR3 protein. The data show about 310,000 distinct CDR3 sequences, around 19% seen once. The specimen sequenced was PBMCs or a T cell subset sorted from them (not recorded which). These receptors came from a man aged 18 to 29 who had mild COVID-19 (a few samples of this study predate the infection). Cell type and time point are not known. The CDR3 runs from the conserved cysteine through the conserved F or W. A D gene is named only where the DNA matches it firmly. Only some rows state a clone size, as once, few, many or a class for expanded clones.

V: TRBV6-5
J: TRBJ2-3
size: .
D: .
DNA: TGTGCCAGCAGTCCCGATACCGGTTCGATCACAGATACGCAGTATTTT
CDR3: CASSPDTGSITDTQYF

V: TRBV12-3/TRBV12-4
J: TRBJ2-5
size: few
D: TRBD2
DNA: TGTGCCAGCAGGTCAGGTGCGGGGGGTGAGACCCAGTACTTC
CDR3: CASRSGAGGETQYF

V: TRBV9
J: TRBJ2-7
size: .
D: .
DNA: TGTGCCAGCAGCGTAGATAGGTCCGCCTACGAGCAGTACTTC
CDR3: CASSVDRSAYEQYF

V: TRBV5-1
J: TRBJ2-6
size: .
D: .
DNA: TGCGCCAGCAGCTTGGCACAGCAGCCATGGTCCTCTGGGGCCAACGTCCTGACTTTC
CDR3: CASSLAQQPWSSGANVLTF

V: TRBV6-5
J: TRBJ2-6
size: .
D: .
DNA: TGTGCCAGCAGCCGGGCGGGCTCTGGGGCCAACGTCCTGACTTTC
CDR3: CASSRAGSGANVLTF

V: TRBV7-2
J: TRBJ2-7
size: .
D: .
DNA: TGTGCCAGCAGCCCAGAACAGGGCTTCAACGAGCAGTACTTC
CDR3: CASSPEQGFNEQYF

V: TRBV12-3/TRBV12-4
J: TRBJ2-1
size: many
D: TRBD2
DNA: TGTGCCAGCAGTCTAGCGGGGGTGGGGCACAATGAGCAGTTCTTC
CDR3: CASSLAGVGHNEQFF

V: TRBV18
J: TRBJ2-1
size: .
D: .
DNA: TGTGCCAGCTCACCACCTCGCGGTCTGGACAATGAGCAGTTCTTC
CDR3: CASSPPRGLDNEQFF

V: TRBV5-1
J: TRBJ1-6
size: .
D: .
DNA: TGCGCCAGCAGCTTGGGACAGTCACCAACGGGTTCACCCCTCCACTTT
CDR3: CASSLGQSPTGSPLHF

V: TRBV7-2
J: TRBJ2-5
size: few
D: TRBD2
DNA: TGTGCCAGCAGCTTAAGGCGGGGGGAAGAGACCCAGTACTTC
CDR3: CASSLRRGEETQYF

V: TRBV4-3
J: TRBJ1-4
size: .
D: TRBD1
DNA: TGCGCCAGCAGCCAGAACGGACAGGGTCGTGAAAAACTGTTTTTT
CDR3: CASSQNGQGREKLFF

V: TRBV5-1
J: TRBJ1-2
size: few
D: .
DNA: TGCGCCAGCAGTCCCGGGTCGGGGCCGTCCAACTATGGCTACACCTTC
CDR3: CASSPGSGPSNYGYTF

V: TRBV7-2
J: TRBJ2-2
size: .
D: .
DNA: TGTGCCAGCAGCTGGGGGGGGACAGTCGGCACCGGGGAGCTGTTTTTT
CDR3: CASSWGGTVGTGELFF

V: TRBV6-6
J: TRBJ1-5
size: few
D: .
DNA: TGTGCCAGCAGAGACGGGACGTTTAGCAATCAGCCCCAGCATTTT
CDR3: CASRDGTFSNQPQHF

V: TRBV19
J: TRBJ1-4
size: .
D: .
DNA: TGTGCCAGTAGTAAAAACAGACATGAAAAACTGTTTTTT
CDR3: CASSKNRHEKLFF

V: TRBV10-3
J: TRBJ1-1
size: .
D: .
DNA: TGTGCCACGATGAAAAACACCGACACTGAAGCTTTCTTT
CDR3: CATMKNTDTEAFF

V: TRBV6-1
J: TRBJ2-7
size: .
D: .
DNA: TGTGCCAGCAGGGCCCTCTCCTACGAGCAGTACTTC
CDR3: CASRALSYEQYF

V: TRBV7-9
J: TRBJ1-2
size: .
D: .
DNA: TGTGCCAGCAGCTTCGGACCCTCTATTCTCTATGGCTACACCTTC
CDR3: CASSFGPSILYGYTF

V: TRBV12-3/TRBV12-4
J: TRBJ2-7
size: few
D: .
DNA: TGTGCCAGCAGCACGGGACAAGACTTCTCCTACGAGCAGTACTTC
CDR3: CASSTGQDFSYEQYF

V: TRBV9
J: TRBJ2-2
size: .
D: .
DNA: TGTGCCAGCCTTCAGGAGAACACCGGGGAGCTGTTTTTT
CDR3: CASLQENTGELFF

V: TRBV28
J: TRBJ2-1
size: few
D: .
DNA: TGTGCCAGCAGTTACGGGGGGCTCTACAATGAGCAGTTCTTC
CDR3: CASSYGGLYNEQFF

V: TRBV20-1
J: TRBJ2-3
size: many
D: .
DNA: TGCAGTGCTAGAGAGGGGTCAACATTTAGCACAGATACGCAGTATTTT
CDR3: CSAREGSTFSTDTQYF

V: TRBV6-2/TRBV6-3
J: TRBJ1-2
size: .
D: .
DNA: TGTGCCAGCAGTTACGGGGGCTATGGCTACACCTTC
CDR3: CASSYGGYGYTF

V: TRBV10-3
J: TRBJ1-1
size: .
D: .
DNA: TGTGCCACCGTCGTGGGCGCTGAAGCTTTCTTT
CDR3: CATVVGAEAFF

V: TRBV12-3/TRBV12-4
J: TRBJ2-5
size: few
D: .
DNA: TGTGCCAGCCGGGATCACCAAGAGACCCAGTACTTC
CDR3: CASRDHQETQYF

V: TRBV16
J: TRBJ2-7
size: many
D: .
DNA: TGTGCCAGCAGCCCACGAGGAGAGGGAGGTGGCGAGCAGTACTTC
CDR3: CASSPRGEGGGEQYF

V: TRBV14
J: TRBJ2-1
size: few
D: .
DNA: TGTGCCAGCAGGGGGACGACTGGCAAGCAGTTCTTC
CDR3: CASRGTTGKQFF

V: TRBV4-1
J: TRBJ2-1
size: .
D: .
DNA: TGCGCCAGCAGCCGGCCGGATTCCTACAATGAGCAGTTCTTC
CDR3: CASSRPDSYNEQFF

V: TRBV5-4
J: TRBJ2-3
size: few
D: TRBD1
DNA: TGTGCCAGCAGCCTCTACCGGCAGGGGGCTGATACGCAGTATTTT
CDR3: CASSLYRQGADTQYF

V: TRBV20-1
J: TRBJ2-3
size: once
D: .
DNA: TGCAGTGCTAGACCCCGAAGGTATAGCACAGATACGCAGTATTTT
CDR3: CSARPRRYSTDTQYF

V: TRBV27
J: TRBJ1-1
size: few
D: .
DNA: TGTGCCAGCAGTTCCCCAGAGGTTTACACTGAAGCTTTCTTT
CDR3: CASSSPEVYTEAFF

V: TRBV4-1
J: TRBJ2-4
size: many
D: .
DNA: TGCGCCAGCAGCCAAGGGGTGTTACGGGGTAGGAACATTCAGTACTTC
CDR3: CASSQGVLRGRNIQYF